A selection of T cell receptor beta chains follows, all from one sample in a study of blood T cells in healthy people across ages. MiXCR was run by TCRdb on the 5' RACE reads, yielding one entry per CDR3 protein. The sample lists 600,000 to 1,000,000 distinct CDR3 sequences, 20% to 25% occurring once. These data were also reused for a study on T cells of mothers and their children.

Sequenced input: blood. These TCRs come from a boy younger than 18 in good health. Both conserved end residues are trimmed from each CDR3. Each record gives: V gene, J gene, CDR3 protein.

>TRBV3-1|TRBJ1-6
ASSQESFGWIDSPLH
>TRBV20-1|TRBJ2-3
SASREDTQY
>TRBV12-3/TRBV12-4|TRBJ1-1
ASSLQAGLGTEAF
>TRBV2|TRBJ2-4
ASSTPTRDIQY
>TRBV7-2|TRBJ2-5
ASSLAGGIQETQY
>TRBV19|TRBJ2-1
ASNSLPNNEQF
>TRBV6-1|TRBJ2-3
ASSEQARTDTQY
>TRBV20-1|TRBJ1-6
SARDSVSPSLH
>TRBV28|TRBJ1-6
ASSRDRSNSPLH
>TRBV7-9|TRBJ1-3
ASSSQGAQGNTIY
>TRBV7-2|TRBJ1-3
ASSTAQGSGNTIY
>TRBV5-1|TRBJ2-5
ASSGWAQETQY
>TRBV28|-
ASSPRGNMQETQY
>TRBV28|TRBJ2-5
ASSQRLAREETQY
>TRBV20-1|TRBJ1-3
SARVPGGNTIY
>TRBV20-1|TRBJ1-1
SAIDSLNTEAF
>TRBV28|TRBJ1-2
ASSPGGQGAHGYT
>TRBV9|TRBJ2-7
ASSVGTGGKYEQY
>TRBV2|TRBJ1-2
ASSSHWTGSDGYT
>TRBV24-1|TRBJ1-2
ATSPGTNYGYT
>TRBV12-3/TRBV12-4|TRBJ2-4
ASSTDSRQY
>TRBV20-1|TRBJ2-4
SASYGQGNIQY
>TRBV28|TRBJ1-4
ASSSTGPNEKLF
>TRBV20-1|TRBJ2-3
SFPGTDTQY
>TRBV20-1|TRBJ2-7
SAEGTAASYEQY
>TRBV24-1|TRBJ2-7
ATSDPGQVPYEQY
>TRBV20-1|TRBJ2-7
SAQRVSSYEQY
>TRBV27|TRBJ2-3
ASSYELTGPTDTQY
>TRBV20-1|TRBJ2-2
SARRDRAGELF
>TRBV7-2|TRBJ2-4
ASSLVEDIQY
>TRBV7-6|TRBJ1-2
ASSLSGREGYT
>TRBV12-3/TRBV12-4|TRBJ1-2
ASSPLLKENYGYT
>TRBV7-2|TRBJ1-4
ASSKGQGGSEKLF
>TRBV15|TRBJ1-1
ATSRDRNTEAF
>TRBV12-3/TRBV12-4|TRBJ2-3
ASSFLYNGGPNTDTQY
>TRBV19|TRBJ1-1
ASSFGQGITEAF